A single sample is the source of the 32 T cell receptor beta chains below, sequenced in a study of T cell repertoires in cytomegalovirus infection. Antigens for these TCRs are unknown. TCRdb ran MiXCR on the reads and lists one entry per CDR3 protein. The table includes about 330,000 distinct CDR3 sequences, about 32% detected once. The source material was cultured PBMCs, sampled from culture after CMV antigen stimulation. The origin of the receptors is a human donor in good health (CMV status not recorded). Some clones in this sample may be carry-over from other donors' samples.

This clonotype showed up just a few times. CDR3 in amino acids: CASSLVTGPWDTEAFF. DNA of the CDR3: TGTGCCAGCAGCTTAGTAACAGGCCCTTGGGACACTGAAGCTTTCTTT. The chain joins TRBV11-2 to TRBJ1-1, with D tentatively TRBD1 (5 bases). The germline V and J ends were trimmed by 1 base and 3 bases, with 15 bases remaining between them. CDR3 length equals 16 residues. Germline CDR1 is SGHAT and CDR2 is FQNNGV.

This clonotype has just a few counts. This chain joins TRBV9 and TRBJ2-3, with 9 positions matching TRBD2. Trimming took 6 bases from V and 4 from J; bases not matched to a gene: 9. Germline V CDR1 and CDR2: SGDLS, YYNGEE. The CDR3 loop spans 15 amino acids. The CDR3 sequence: CASNFAGGPPDTQYF. The CDR3, as DNA: TGTGCCAGCAACTTTGCGGGAGGGCCGCCAGATACGCAGTATTTT.

A few counts support this clonotype. The chain couples TRBV12-3 or TRBV12-4 to TRBJ1-2; D gene ambiguous. The CDR3 is 13 amino acids. Between the trimmed V and J ends, which lost 5 bases and 6 bases, there was a span of 13 bases. This CDR3 is CASSPNLGNGYTF. Written as DNA, the CDR3 is TGTGCCAGCAGTCCAAACTTGGGCAATGGCTACACCTTC.

This clonotype appeared a few times. The chain combines TRBV5-4 with TRBJ1-2; D might be TRBD1 (5 bases). In germline, CDR1 is SGHNT, CDR2 YYREEE (reference sequence). CDR3 length equals 12 residues. V was pared by 5 bases and J by 8 bases, with 13 bases between. Here the CDR3 reads CASSSGTGGYTF. CDR3 coding DNA: TGTGCCAGCAGTTCCGGGACGGGGGGCTACACCTTC.

A remark on this clonotype: At one boundary the junction diverges from the germline segment, which might be a read error. The DNA of the CDR3 is TGTGCTAGCAGCCTCTTGGTCGGCCGCGATACGCAGTATTTT. The encoded protein is CASSLLVGRDTQYF. The chain joins TRBV7-6 to TRBJ2-3; D unresolved. Germline CDR1 SGHVS, CDR2 FNYEAQ. This CDR3 spans 14 amino acids.

This clonotype has more than one count but fewer than ten. The genes are TRBV4-3 and TRBJ2-5; 11 bases match TRBD1. V trimming: 3 bases; J trimming: 4 bases; junction bases outside the gene matches: 7. Germline V gives CDR1 LGHNA, CDR2 YSLEER. The CDR3 length is 16 residues. As DNA, the CDR3 is TGCGCCAGCAGCCAGACCGGGACAGGGGGTACAGAGACCCAGTACTTC. Translating it yields CASSQTGTGGTETQYF.

Many counts were recorded for this clonotype. The rearrangement links TRBV7-2 to TRBJ2-1; 8 bases align to TRBD2. V lost 7 bases to trimming and J lost 3 bases; unmatched junction nucleotides: 14. Germline assignment: CDR1 SGHTA and CDR2 FQGNSA. The CDR3 contains 17 residues. The CDR3 reads CASTLYLSSGHYNEQFF. The CDR3 DNA reads as TGTGCCAGCACCCTTTACTTGTCTAGCGGGCACTACAATGAGCAGTTCTTC.

The chain couples TRBV7-3 to TRBJ1-1; D remains unclear. This CDR3 spans 13 amino acids. Germline assignment: CDR1 SGHTA and CDR2 FQGTGA. Trimming removed 5 bases from V and 3 bases from J, with 10 bases in between. CDR3 DNA sequence: TGTGCCAGCAGCAAGCAGCAGGACACTGAAGCTTTCTTT. It yields the protein CASSKQQDTEAFF.

This chain uses TRBV6-5 with TRBJ2-5; 9 bases align to TRBD2. Per the germline V gene, CDR1 is MNHEY and CDR2 is SVGAGI. With V trimmed by 0 bases and J by 5 bases, 4 bases remained unmatched. There are 15 residues in the CDR3. CDR3 sequence: CASSYSLAGVETQYF. As DNA, the CDR3 is TGTGCCAGCAGTTACTCTTTAGCGGGAGTTGAGACCCAGTACTTC.

J is TRBJ1-3 and V is TRBV29-1; D gene unclear. The CDR3 contains 17 residues. V lost 6 bases and J 0 bases, leaving 21 bases between the germline ends. CDR1 and CDR2 (germline): SQVTM, ANQGSEA. CDR3 coding DNA: TGCAGCGTCCTGCCGCCCCTTAAAACCAGCTCTGGAAACACCATATATTTT. Its protein is CSVLPPLKTSSGNTIYF.

This clonotype was seen only a few times. V is TRBV18 and J is TRBJ1-5; D not resolved. The ends were cut back, 4 bases at V and 0 bases at J, with 4 bases in the middle. CDR1 is KGHSH, CDR2 LQKENI, per germline. The CDR3 length is 13 residues. In DNA, the CDR3 is TGTGCCAGCTCACAGTATAGCAATCAGCCCCAGCATTTT. Translated: CASSQYSNQPQHF.

This clonotype was detected a few times. The chain carries TRBV4-1 and TRBJ1-6, with TRBD1 matching over 10 bases. This CDR3 has 17 residues. The germline V gene has CDR1 MGHRA and CDR2 YSYEKL. V dropped 6 bases and J dropped 5; count of bases not matched to a gene: 10. This chain's CDR3 is CASSRPPGQGNNSPLHF. CDR3 DNA: TGCGCCAGCAGTCGACCCCCGGGACAGGGGAATAATTCACCCCTCCACTTT.

The chain couples TRBV15 to TRBJ2-3; D is unclear. Trimming left V 1 base short and J 3 bases short, with 14 bases between. The CDR3 has 16 amino acids. The germline V gene encodes CDR1 LNHNV and CDR2 YYDKDF (reference sequence). The CDR3 sequence: CATSRARVSETDTQYF. CDR3 bases: TGTGCCACCAGCAGAGCACGGGTTTCGGAGACAGATACGCAGTATTTT.

This chain joins TRBV20-1 and TRBJ2-1, with 9 nucleotides matching TRBD2. The germline V gene encodes CDR1 DFQATT and CDR2 SNEGSKA (reference sequence). This CDR3 is built from 18 residues. V dropped 2 bases and J dropped 8; count of bases not matched to a gene: 19. The DNA of the CDR3 is TGCAGTGCTAGATTGCCGGTGGCTAGCGGGATTGGTATGGATGAGCAGTTCTTC. Protein product: CSARLPVASGIGMDEQFF.

V is TRBV5-4 and J is TRBJ2-2; D gene unclear. From germline, CDR1 is SGHNT and CDR2 YYREEE (reference sequence). This CDR3 has 12 residues. Trimming took 0 bases from V and 6 from J, leaving 3 bases between them. The CDR3 sequence is CASSLEAGELFF. The CDR3 DNA is TGTGCCAGCAGCTTGGAAGCCGGGGAGCTGTTTTTT.

The genes are TRBV6-2 or TRBV6-3 and TRBJ2-2; D is unclear. The CDR3 contains 14 residues. Germline V lookup: CDR1 MNHEY, CDR2 SVGEGT. Trimming removed 2 bases at V and 3 bases at J, with 7 bases between. The CDR3 here is CASSYQFHTGELFF. In DNA, the CDR3 is TGTGCCAGCAGTTACCAATTCCACACCGGGGAGCTGTTTTTT.

V usage is TRBV2 and J usage is TRBJ2-3; no clear D. The CDR3 runs to 18 residues. The V gene lost 1 base and the J gene lost 0 bases, with 17 bases spanning the gap. The germline V gene has CDR1 SNHLY and CDR2 FYNNEI. CDR3 nucleotides: TGTGCCAGCAGTGAAGGGTTCTGGATAGTCTCTAGCACAGATACGCAGTATTTT. This gives the protein CASSEGFWIVSSTDTQYF.

This clonotype came up a few times. J is TRBJ1-3 and V is TRBV12-3 or TRBV12-4; D is ambiguous. The CDR3 is 10 amino acids. V lost 3 bases and J lost 7, with 1 base in between. For the CDR3, the DNA is TGTGCCAGCAGTTTGAACACCATATATTTT. Amino acid sequence: CASSLNTIYF.

The V call is TRBV7-3, the J call TRBJ1-2; 9 bases fit TRBD1. Germline V gene lookup returns CDR1 SGHTA and CDR2 FQGTGA. Losses at the gene ends were 5 bases for V and 3 bases for J; bases not matched to a gene: 10. CDR3 length: 16 residues. The DNA for the CDR3 is TGTGCCAGCAGCCCGCTGCCGGGACAGGGTTACTATGGCTACACCTTC. Protein sequence: CASSPLPGQGYYGYTF.

This clonotype was seen more than once but under ten times. The rearrangement uses TRBV3-1 and TRBJ2-3, with D perhaps matching TRBD1 (6 bases). V was shortened by 5 bases and J by 2 bases, with 17 bases between the two germline ends. Germline CDR1 and CDR2: LGHDT and YNNKEL (reference sequence). CDR3 length: 16 amino acids. The CDR3 spells CASSTRQASYTDTQYF. In DNA, the CDR3 is TGTGCCAGCAGCACCCGACAGGCTAGCTACACAGATACGCAGTATTTT.

V usage is TRBV18 and J usage is TRBJ1-1, with TRBD1 matching 7 bases. The V gene end was trimmed by 3 bases and the J gene end by 5 bases; junction bases not matched to a gene: 6. The CDR3 covers 14 residues. CDR1 and CDR2 from the germline V gene are KGHSH and LQKENI. CDR3 protein: CASSPRQGKTEAFF. CDR3 nucleotides: TGTGCCAGCTCACCCCGACAGGGAAAAACTGAAGCTTTCTTT.

V usage is TRBV5-6 and J usage is TRBJ2-1; D is undetermined. The V end was cut by 1 base, the J end by 5 bases, with 13 bases between. Per germline, CDR1 SGHDT and CDR2 YYEEEE. The CDR3 is made up of 15 amino acids. Here the CDR3 reads CASSLYTFPDNEQFF. The CDR3 DNA reads TGTGCCAGCAGCTTGTACACCTTTCCCGACAATGAGCAGTTCTTC.

Concerning this clonotype itself: This may be a read error: a much more frequent sequence differs by one nucleotide. The missing conserved phenylalanine or tryptophan at the end of this CDR3 makes a read error likely. This chain uses TRBV7-2 with TRBJ2-3, with a possible D match to TRBD2 (6 bases). Germline loops: CDR1 SGHTA, CDR2 FQGNSA. Trimming left V 3 bases short and J 2 bases short, with 12 bases between. The CDR3 runs 15 residues. This CDR3 reads CASSLPTGLTDTQYY. CDR3 coding DNA: TGTGCCAGCAGCTTGCCGACGGGACTCACAGATACGCAGTATTAT.

The chain couples TRBV27 to TRBJ1-3, with 9 bases lining up with TRBD1. Looked up from germline, CDR1 is MNHEY and CDR2 is SMNVEV (reference sequence). J gave up 7 bases and V 5 bases, and 6 bases lay outside the gene matches. There are 14 residues in the CDR3. This CDR3 is CASSPTGQGNTIYF. The CDR3 DNA reads TGTGCCAGCAGTCCCACGGGACAGGGCAACACCATATATTTT.

As for this clonotype: This may be a read error: a much more frequent sequence differs by one nucleotide. The chain is built from TRBV7-9 and TRBJ2-7; 9 positions agree with TRBD1. CDR1 is SEHNR and CDR2 is FQNEAQ in the germline V gene (reference sequence). The CDR3 has 15 residues. The CDR3 here is CANSLEYGTGSLQYF. CDR3 in DNA: TGTGCCAACAGCTTAGAGTACGGGACAGGGAGTTTGCAGTACTTC.

This clonotype was counted only a few times. The J gene is TRBJ2-7, the V gene TRBV10-2, with 9 bases lining up with TRBD1. Germline V gene sequence: CDR1 WSHSY, CDR2 SAAADI. The CDR3 is 16 amino acids. With V trimmed by 2 bases and J by 1 base, 6 bases remained unmatched. The CDR3 is CASSEGQGSLSYEQYF. Here the CDR3 DNA reads TGCGCCAGCAGTGAGGGACAGGGGTCCTTATCCTACGAGCAGTACTTC.

The chain is built from TRBV5-6 and TRBJ2-7, with D hard to call. CDR1 and CDR2 from the germline V gene are SGHDT and YYEEEE. Deletions cut 2 bases from V and 0 bases from J, with 9 bases between. This CDR3 contains 14 residues. The CDR3 coding sequence is TGTGCCAGCAGCTTCGGACGGAACTCCTACGAGCAGTACTTC. This sequence encodes CASSFGRNSYEQYF.

This clonotype appeared a few times. This chain connects TRBV7-6 to TRBJ1-5; a possible D gene is TRBD1 (5 bases). The CDR3 has 13 amino acids. V was pared by 5 bases and J by 7 bases, with 12 bases between. Germline CDR1 reads SGHVS; CDR2 reads FNYEAQ. The CDR3 is CASSRGESQPQHF. DNA for the CDR3: TGTGCCAGCAGCCGGGGGGAGAGCCAGCCCCAGCATTTT.

The chain links TRBV30 to TRBJ2-5; 7 bases align to TRBD1. CDR1 GTSNPN and CDR2 SVGIG come from the germline V gene (reference sequence). The V segment lost 2 bases and the J segment 4 bases; nucleotides outside the gene matches: 16. The CDR3 is 17 residues long. CDR3 residues: CAWSPQLLYRDRETQYF. DNA of the CDR3: TGTGCCTGGAGTCCACAATTACTTTACCGGGACAGAGAGACCCAGTACTTC.

The rearrangement links TRBV12-3 or TRBV12-4 to TRBJ2-5, with TRBD2 matching over 7 bases. Unmatched junction bases numbered 3, after V lost 1 base and J lost 4 bases. CDR3 length: 14 residues. CDR3 region: CASSLGGGPETQYF. The CDR3 DNA reads as TGTGCCAGCAGTTTAGGGGGAGGGCCAGAGACCCAGTACTTC.

This clonotype has a handful of counts. V usage is TRBV20-1 and J usage is TRBJ2-5; 11 bases match TRBD2. This CDR3 contains 15 residues. With 6 bases clipped from V and 5 bases from J, the junction kept 11 bases outside the gene matches. Per germline, CDR1 DFQATT and CDR2 SNEGSKA (reference sequence). As DNA, the CDR3 is TGCAGTGCGCGTACTAGCGGGAGAAGGAGGGAGACCCAGTACTTC. Its translation is CSARTSGRRRETQYF.

The table lists this clonotype with a few counts. J is TRBJ2-7 and V is TRBV7-6; D is possibly TRBD1 (5 bases). Trimming pared 2 bases from V and 5 bases from J, leaving 10 bases between. The CDR3 contains 13 residues. Looked up from germline, CDR1 is SGHVS and CDR2 is FNYEAQ. Here the CDR3 reads CASSLIWGHEQYV. CDR3 bases: TGTGCCAGCAGCTTAATCTGGGGCCACGAGCAGTACGTC.